This TCR beta chain was sequenced in a study of blood T cell repertoires in COVID-19. The length of the CDR3 is 16 residues. Trimming took 0 bases from V and 0 from J; bases not matched to a gene: 3. Germline V lookup: CDR1 SGDLS, CDR2 YYNGEE. Some clones are missing from TCRdb's copy, which holds only in-frame ones; the method was immunoSEQ multiplex PCR. Of roughly 20,000 clones listed, around 90% are singletons. This clone came up a few times. The source of this sequence is a man in his 70s with active COVID-19. V gene TRBV9 combines with J gene TRBJ2-5, with 9 bases aligning to TRBD2. The sample taken for sequencing was peripheral blood. The DNA for the CDR3 is TGTGCCAGCAGCGTAGGAAGCGGGGGGTACCAAGAGACCCAGTACTTC. It translates to CASSVGSGGYQETQYF.